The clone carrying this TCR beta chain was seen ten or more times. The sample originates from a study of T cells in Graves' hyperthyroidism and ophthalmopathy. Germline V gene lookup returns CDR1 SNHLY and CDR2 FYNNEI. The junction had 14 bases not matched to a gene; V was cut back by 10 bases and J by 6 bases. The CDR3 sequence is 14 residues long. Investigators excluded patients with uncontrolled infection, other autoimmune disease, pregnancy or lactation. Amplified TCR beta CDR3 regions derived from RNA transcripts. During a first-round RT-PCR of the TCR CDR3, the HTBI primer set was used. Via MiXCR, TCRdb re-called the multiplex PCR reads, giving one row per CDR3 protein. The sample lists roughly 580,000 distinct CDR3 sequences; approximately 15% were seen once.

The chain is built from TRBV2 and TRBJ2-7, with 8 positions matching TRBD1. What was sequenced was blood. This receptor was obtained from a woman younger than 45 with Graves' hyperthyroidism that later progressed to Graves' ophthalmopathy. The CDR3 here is CATEGQGIGGEQYF. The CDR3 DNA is TGTGCCACTGAAGGACAGGGAATAGGAGGCGAGCAGTACTTC. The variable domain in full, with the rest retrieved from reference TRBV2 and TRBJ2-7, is EPEVTQTPSHQVTQMGQEVILRCVPISNHLYFYWYRQILGQKVEFLVSFYNNEISEKSEIFDDQFSVERPDGSNFTLKIRSTKLEDSAMYFCATEGQGIGGEQYFGPGTRLTVT.